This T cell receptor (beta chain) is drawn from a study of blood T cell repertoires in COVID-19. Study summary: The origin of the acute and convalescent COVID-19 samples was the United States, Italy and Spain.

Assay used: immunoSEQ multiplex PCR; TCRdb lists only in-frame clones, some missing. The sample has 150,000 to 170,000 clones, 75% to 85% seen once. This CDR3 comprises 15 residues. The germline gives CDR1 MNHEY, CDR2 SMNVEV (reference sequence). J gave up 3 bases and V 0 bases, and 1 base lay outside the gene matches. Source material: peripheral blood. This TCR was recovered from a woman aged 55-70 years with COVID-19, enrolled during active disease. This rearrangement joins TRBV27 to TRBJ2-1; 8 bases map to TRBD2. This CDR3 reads CASSLSSGGYNEQFF. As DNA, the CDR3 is TGTGCCAGCAGTTTATCCAGCGGGGGCTACAATGAGCAGTTCTTC.